One TCR beta chain is described in this entry. The antigen is undetermined. CDR3 length: 16 amino acids. V was trimmed by 0 bases and J by 3 bases, leaving 14 bases between them. Germline assignment: CDR1 SGDLS and CDR2 YYNGEE. The sample belongs to a study of OX40 agonist ivuxolimab in advanced cancers. Points from the study as a whole: Blood T cells, both CD4+ and CD8+, expanded clonally by week 6 at 0.1 to 3.0 mg/kg. In the expanded peripheral T cells, antigen specificity was never determined.

Here immunoSEQ multiplex PCR was the method, and the copy in TCRdb shows in-frame clones only, minus some. Of around 54,000 clones listed, 80% to 95% are singletons. This receptor was obtained from an adult with an advanced solid tumor such as melanoma, head and neck, liver or kidney cancer. The sample consisted of CD4+ or CD8+ T cells sorted from blood, taken in a trial of the OX40 agonist ivuxolimab. The chain carries TRBV9 and TRBJ2-3, with D maybe TRBD2 (7 bases). CDR3: CASSVARGGVTDTQYF. CDR3 in DNA: TGTGCCAGCAGCGTAGCTAGGGGGGGCGTGACAGATACGCAGTATTTT. Variable domain in full (rest from reference TRBV9 and TRBJ2-3): DSGVTQTPKHLITATGQRVTLRCSPRSGDLSVYWYQQSLDQGLQFLIQYYNGEERAKGNILERFSAQQFPDLHSELNLSSLELGDSALYFCASSVARGGVTDTQYFGPGTRLTVL.